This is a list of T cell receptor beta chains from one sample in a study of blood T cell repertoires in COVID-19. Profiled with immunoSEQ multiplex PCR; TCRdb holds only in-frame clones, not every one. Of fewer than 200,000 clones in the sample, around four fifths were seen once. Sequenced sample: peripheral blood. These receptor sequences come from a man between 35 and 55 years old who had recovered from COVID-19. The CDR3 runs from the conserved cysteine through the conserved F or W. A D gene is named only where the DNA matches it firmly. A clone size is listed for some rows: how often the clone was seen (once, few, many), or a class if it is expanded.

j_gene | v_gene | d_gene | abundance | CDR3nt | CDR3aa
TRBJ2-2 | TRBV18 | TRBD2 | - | TGTGCCAGCTCACCAGCGGGGGGGCCCACCGGGGAGCTGTTTTTT | CASSPAGGPTGELFF
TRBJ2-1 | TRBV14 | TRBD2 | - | TGTGCCAGCAGCCAATCATATCCTAGCGGGGGCCTGTACAATGAGCAGTTCTTC | CASSQSYPSGGLYNEQFF
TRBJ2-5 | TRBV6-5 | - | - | TGTGCCAGCTCCCGCGGGCCGTACCAAGAGACCCAGTACTTC | CASSRGPYQETQYF
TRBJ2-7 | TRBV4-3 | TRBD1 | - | TGCGCCAGCAGCCCTGATCGGACAGGGTCCTACGAGCAGTACTTC | CASSPDRTGSYEQYF
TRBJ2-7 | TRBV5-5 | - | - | TGTGCCAGCAGCTTGAGCAGGGACGAGCAGTACTTC | CASSLSRDEQYF
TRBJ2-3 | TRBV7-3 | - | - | TGTGCCAGCAGCAACCTCGAGGGAAAGACGCAGTATTTT | CASSNLEGKTQYF
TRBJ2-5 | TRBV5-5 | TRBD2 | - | TGTGCCAGCAGCTTAGTAAGGACGTCGAGCGGGAGCCCAGAGACCCAGTACTTC | CASSLVRTSSGSPETQYF
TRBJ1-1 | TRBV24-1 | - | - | TGTGCCACCAGTGGCGAAAGGGGCACTGAAGCTTTCTTT | CATSGERGTEAFF
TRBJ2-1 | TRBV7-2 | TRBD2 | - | TGTGCCAGCAGCGGGGGGAGGGACAATGAGCAGTTCTTC | CASSGGRDNEQFF
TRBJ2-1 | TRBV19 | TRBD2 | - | TGTGCCAGTAGCTTTAGCGGGAGCTCCTACAATGAGCAGTTCTTC | CASSFSGSSYNEQFF
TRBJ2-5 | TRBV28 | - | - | TGTGCCAGCAGTTTCCGGACAGAAGAGACCCAGTACTTC | CASSFRTEETQYF
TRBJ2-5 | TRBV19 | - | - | TGTGCCAGTAGTCGGGGGAACAACCAAGAGACCCAGTACTTC | CASSRGNNQETQYF
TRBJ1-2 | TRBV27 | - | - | TGTGCCAGCAGCCCTAAACCGGGAGAAAAGAAAAGGTTATTTTATGGCTACACCTTC | CASSPKPGEKKRLFYGYTF
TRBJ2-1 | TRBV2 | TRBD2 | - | TGTGCCAGCAGTGTTACTAGCGTCGACAATGAGCAGTTCTTC | CASSVTSVDNEQFF
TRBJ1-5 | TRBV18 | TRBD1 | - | TGTGCCAGCTCACCGTGGACAGGGGCAGGACAGCCCCAGCATTTT | CASSPWTGAGQPQHF
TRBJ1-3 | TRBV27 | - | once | TGTGCCAGCAGCCTCCAGGGGCGGGTTGGAAACACCATATATTTT | CASSLQGRVGNTIYF
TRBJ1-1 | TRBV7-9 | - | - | TGTGCCAGCAGCGCGGGACGGCCGGGAGAAGCTTTCTTT | CASSAGRPGEAFF
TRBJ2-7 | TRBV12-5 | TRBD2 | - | TGTGCTAGTGGTTTGGGCCTCCCGGGACTAGCCCACGAGCAGTACTTC | CASGLGLPGLAHEQYF
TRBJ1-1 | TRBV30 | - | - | TGTGCCTGTACAGGGCCCACTGAAGCTTTCTTT | CACTGPTEAFF
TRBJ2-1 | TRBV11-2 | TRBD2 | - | TGTGCCAGCAGCCCATTAGCGGGGCGATCCTACAATGAGCAGTTCTTC | CASSPLAGRSYNEQFF
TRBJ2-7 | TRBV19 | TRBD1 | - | TGTGCCAGTAGTATAGTAGGGGGCGACACCTACGAGCAGTACTTC | CASSIVGGDTYEQYF
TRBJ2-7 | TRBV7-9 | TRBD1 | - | TGTGCCAGCAGCTCCCGGGACAGGATAGATTACGAGCAGTACTTC | CASSSRDRIDYEQYF
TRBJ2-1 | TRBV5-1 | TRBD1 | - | TGCGCCAGCAGCTTGCCACAGGGGGAGCAGTTCTTC | CASSLPQGEQFF
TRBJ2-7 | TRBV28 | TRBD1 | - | TGTGCCAGCAGCATTCCCGGGACAGGGGTATACGAGCAGTACTTC | CASSIPGTGVYEQYF
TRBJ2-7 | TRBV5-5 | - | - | TGTGCCAGCAGCCTACAGCAGGGGTACGAGCAGTACTTC | CASSLQQGYEQYF
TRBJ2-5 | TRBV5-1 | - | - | TGCGCCAGCAGCTTGCGGGAGGAGACCCAGTACTTC | CASSLREETQYF
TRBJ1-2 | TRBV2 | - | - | TGTGCCAGCAGTGGTTGGAGGGGAAGGGAAGGCTACACCTTC | CASSGWRGREGYTF
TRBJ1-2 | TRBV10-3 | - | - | TGTGCCATCAACGTTGGGGGCGCGATCGATGGCTACACCTTC | CAINVGGAIDGYTF
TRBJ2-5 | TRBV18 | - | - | TGTGCCAGCTCACCTGAGCCCATCAGGTCGTCCCAGTACTTC | CASSPEPIRSSQYF
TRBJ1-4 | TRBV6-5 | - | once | TGTGCCAGCGGGGGGGCTCCTAATGAAAAACTGTTTTTT | CASGGAPNEKLFF
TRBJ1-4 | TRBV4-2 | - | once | TGTGCCAGCAGCCAAGATAAGGAGAATGAAAAACTGTTTTTT | CASSQDKENEKLFF
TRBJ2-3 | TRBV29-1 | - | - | TGCAGCGTTGATACAGCTAGCACAGATACGCAGTATTTT | CSVDTASTDTQYF
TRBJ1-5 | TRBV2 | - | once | TGTGCCAGCAGTGAAGTGGAGGATATTCAGCCCCAGCATTTT | CASSEVEDIQPQHF
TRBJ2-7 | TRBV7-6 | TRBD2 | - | TGTGCCAGCAGCCAAGGGACTAGCCCCTACGAGCAGTACTTC | CASSQGTSPYEQYF
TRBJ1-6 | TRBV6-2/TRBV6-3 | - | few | TGTGCCAGCAGCGGGACACCTCGGAGCTTACCCCTCCACTTT | CASSGTPRSLPLHF
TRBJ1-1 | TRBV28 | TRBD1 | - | TGTGCCAGCAGTTTGAAGACAGGGTTTGCTGAAGCTTTCTTT | CASSLKTGFAEAFF
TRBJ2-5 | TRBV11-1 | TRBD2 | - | TGTGCCAGCAGATCCAAGCGGGGGGCCCAAGAGACCCAGTACTTC | CASRSKRGAQETQYF
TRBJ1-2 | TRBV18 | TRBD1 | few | TGTGCCAGCTCACCTTCGGGCGGGGGACAGGGAGAGGGCTACACCTTC | CASSPSGGGQGEGYTF
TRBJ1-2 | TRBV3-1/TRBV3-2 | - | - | TGTGCCAGCAGTGACACCCCGGGGTATGGCTACACCTTC | CASSDTPGYGYTF
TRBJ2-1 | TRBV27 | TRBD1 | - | TGTGCCAGCAGTTTAAGCGGGACAGGGGTGGATGAGCAGTTCTTC | CASSLSGTGVDEQFF
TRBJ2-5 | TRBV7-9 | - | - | TGTGCCAGCAGCTCCCCCAGGGAGACCCAGTACTTC | CASSSPRETQYF
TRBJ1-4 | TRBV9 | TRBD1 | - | TGTGCCAGCAGCCTCACGACAGGGGGCGCTAATGAAAAACTGTTTTTT | CASSLTTGGANEKLFF
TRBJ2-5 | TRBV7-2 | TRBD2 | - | TGTGCCAGCAGACGACTAGCGGAAGAGACCCAGTACTTC | CASRRLAEETQYF
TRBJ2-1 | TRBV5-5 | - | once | TGTGCCAGCAGCAAGGACAAGCAGAGATTACATGAGCAGTTCTTC | CASSKDKQRLHEQFF
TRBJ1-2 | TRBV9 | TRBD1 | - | TGTGCCAGCAGCACTCGGACAGGGGGGAACTATGGCTACACCTTC | CASSTRTGGNYGYTF